This T cell receptor beta chain was retrieved from a study of blood T cells in healthy people across ages. PCR was performed a second time for roughly 7 to 12 cycles using a sample-barcoded 5' primer and a J-beta primer mix. TCRdb called the 5' RACE reads again in MiXCR, with one record for every CDR3 protein. Of around 650,000 distinct CDR3 sequences in the sample, 40% to 45% were seen once. The CDR3 contains 15 residues. Germline CDR1 and CDR2: MGHRA and YSYEKL. Trimming took 3 bases from V and 6 from J, leaving 17 bases between them. The sequenced sample consisted of blood. The source is an elderly man in good health. The rearrangement uses TRBV4-1 and TRBJ1-1, with TRBD1 as a possible D gene (5 bases). The CDR3 spells CASSQAGGYVSEAFF. For the CDR3, the DNA is TGCGCCAGCAGCCAGGCGGGGGGGTACGTGTCTGAAGCTTTCTTT.